This entry features one TCR beta chain sequence. As handled by the study authors: Counts of nucleated cells, estimated from reference gene primer amplification, were obtained. Profiled with immunoSEQ multiplex PCR; TCRdb holds only in-frame clones, not every one. That table is the source of V, J and clone size, and D and trimming were worked out from the DNA. Of under 200,000 clones listed, around 85% are singletons. The germline V gene encodes CDR1 MNHEY and CDR2 SVGAGI. V dropped 7 bases and J dropped 7 bases, with 16 bases sitting between them. The CDR3 is 13 residues long. This specimen comes from a study of blood T cell repertoires in COVID-19. Study context: Some COVID-19 samples were acute and others convalescent; all came from the United States, Italy and Spain. Nucleic acid was either cDNA or gDNA, and it came from T cells, B-cell-depleted T cells, or PBMCs.

The sample consisted of peripheral blood. The gene calls are TRBV6-5 and TRBJ1-1; D not resolved. The clonotype was recovered from a woman aged 70-85 years with acute or convalescent COVID-19. In nucleotides, the CDR3 is TGTGCCAGCACCAACGGGTGGGAGGGTGAAGCTTTCTTT. This translates into CASTNGWEGEAFF.